These 22 T cell receptor beta chains were sequenced from one sample in a study of blood T cells in healthy people across ages. A sample-barcoded 5' primer and a J-beta primer mix were used in a second PCR of about 6 to 11 cycles. TCRdb fed the 5' RACE reads into MiXCR, producing one record per CDR3 protein. The sample contains approximately 600,000 distinct CDR3 sequences, roughly 50% of which appear only once. The sequenced sample consisted of blood. These receptors all come from a man aged 60-69 years in good health.

The chain carries TRBV5-8 and TRBJ1-2, with D possibly matching TRBD1 (6 bases). The CDR3 is made up of 14 amino acids. The V gene lost 0 bases and the J gene lost 0 bases, with 6 bases spanning the gap. Germline lookup yields CDR1 SGHTS and CDR2 YDEGEE. The CDR3 DNA follows: TGTGCCAGCAGCTTGGCAGGGGCTAACTATGGCTACACCTTC. Translation: CASSLAGANYGYTF.

This chain connects TRBV9 to TRBJ2-1, with 11 bases fitting TRBD2. With 4 bases clipped from V and 8 bases from J, the junction kept 11 bases outside the gene matches. The CDR3 runs to 16 residues. Germline CDR1 is SGDLS and CDR2 is YYNGEE. CDR3 bases: TGTGCCAGCAGCTCCCAACTAGCGGGGGAAGGGGATGAGCAGTTCTTC. Its translation: CASSSQLAGEGDEQFF. The full variable domain, its missing parts supplied by reference TRBV9 and TRBJ2-1, is DSGVTQTPKHLITATGQRVTLRCSPRSGDLSVYWYQQSLDQGLQFLIQYYNGEERAKGNILERFSAQQFPDLHSELNLSSLELGDSALYFCASSSQLAGEGDEQFFGPGTRLTVL.

V gene TRBV12-3 or TRBV12-4 combines with J gene TRBJ2-6; D perhaps matches TRBD2 (6 bases). The CDR3 has 13 amino acids. Trimming stripped 7 bases from V and 11 bases from J, with 15 bases between. The CDR3 bases are TGTGCCAGCATTGCCGGAGGGCGGGACGTCCTGACTTTC. Encoded protein: CASIAGGRDVLTF.

This rearrangement joins TRBV5-1 to TRBJ2-2; TRBD2 matches at 9 bases. V dropped 0 bases and J dropped 7; count of bases not matched to a gene: 7. The CDR3 covers 16 residues. Germline V gives CDR1 SGHRS, CDR2 YFSETQ. CDR3 protein: CASSLVLAGGIGELFF. The DNA for the CDR3 is TGCGCCAGCAGCTTGGTACTAGCGGGCGGAATCGGGGAGCTGTTTTTT.

This clonotype was detected ten times or more. DNA of the CDR3: TGCAGCGTTGAAAATGAAGGGTCAGATACGCAGTATTTT. Translated, it gives CSVENEGSDTQYF. The J gene is TRBJ2-3, the V gene TRBV29-1; no clear D gene. From germline, CDR1 is SQVTM and CDR2 ANQGSEA. CDR3 size: 13 residues. Trimming stripped 2 bases from V and 4 bases from J, with 10 bases between.

The chain recombines TRBV28 with TRBJ2-7, with D unresolved. The CDR3 is 13 amino acids. Trimming took 3 bases from V and 2 from J, leaving 8 bases between them. In germline, CDR1 is MDHEN, CDR2 SYDVKM. The CDR3 nucleotides are TGTGCCAGCAGTTTCGGCGTAACCTACGAGCAGTACTTC. Translated, it gives CASSFGVTYEQYF. The full variable domain, rest sourced from reference TRBV28 and TRBJ2-7, is DVKVTQSSRYLVKRTGEKVFLECVQDMDHENMFWYRQDPGLGLRLIYFSYDVKMKEKGDIPEGYSVSREKKERFSLILESASTNQTSMYLCASSFGVTYEQYFGPGTRLTVT.

The CDR3 sequence is CASSLVVGSYNEQFF. The DNA of the CDR3 is TGTGCCAGCAGCTTAGTGGTGGGTTCCTACAATGAGCAGTTCTTC. This chain joins TRBV11-2 and TRBJ2-1; D ambiguous. The V gene's germline CDR1 is SGHAT and CDR2 FQNNGV. CDR3 size: 15 residues. V lost 1 base and J lost 1, with 8 bases in between.

The genes are TRBV4-2 and TRBJ2-7; the D gene could be TRBD1 or TRBD2 (7 bases each). The J call is uncertain, as TRBJ2-5 better fits the DNA end. Germline V gene sequence: CDR1 LGHNA, CDR2 YNFKEQ. CDR3 size: 15 residues. The CDR3: CASSQEPGGGRTQYF. In nucleotides, the CDR3 is TGTGCCAGCAGCCAAGAACCAGGGGGGGGACGGACCCAGTACTTC.

Points on this clonotype: No DNA is shown, since the ends of the CDR3 on it are uncertain; the CDR3 is the one TCRdb lists. The chain joins TRBV5-1 to TRBJ2-5; the DNA was not used to check the table's D call, TRBD1. The CDR3 adds up to 14 amino acids, both ends counted. From germline, CDR1 is SGHRS and CDR2 YFSETQ. The CDR3 sequence: CASSSSGQQETQYF.

The CDR3 DNA reads as TGTGCCAGCAGCTTCAGGGGAGATAACACCGGGGAGCTGTTTTTT. Protein sequence: CASSFRGDNTGELFF. This chain joins TRBV7-2 and TRBJ2-2; the D gene is possibly TRBD1 (6 bases). Trimming shortened V by 3 bases and J by 2 bases, and 10 bases separated the two germline ends. The CDR3 has 15 residues. CDR1 SGHTA and CDR2 FQGNSA come from the germline V gene.

This clonotype was seen only a few times. This chain connects TRBV14 to TRBJ2-5, with 11 bases matching TRBD2. In germline, CDR1 is SGHDN, CDR2 FVKESK. V shed 4 bases, J shed 6 bases, and the junction held 4 bases outside the gene matches. The CDR3 runs 14 residues. Here the CDR3 reads CASSLSGGAKTQYF. The CDR3 DNA reads TGTGCCAGCAGCCTTAGCGGGGGGGCGAAGACCCAGTACTTC.

V and J are TRBV6-5 and TRBJ2-7; D is possibly TRBD2 (5 bases). V was cut by 5 bases and J by 2 bases, with 13 bases left in between. The CDR3 loop spans 14 amino acids. The germline CDR1 and CDR2 sequences are MNHEY and SVGAGI. This CDR3 is CASSPLLGAYEQYF. Written as DNA, the CDR3 is TGTGCCAGCAGTCCCCTTTTGGGAGCCTACGAGCAGTACTTC.

The chain recombines TRBV6-5 with TRBJ2-6, with D tentatively TRBD1 or TRBD2 (6 bases each). V lost 5 bases, J lost 0 bases, and 11 bases lay in between. Germline loops: CDR1 MNHEY, CDR2 SVGAGI. This CDR3 is built from 16 residues. The CDR3 nucleotides read TGTGCCAGCAGTCTCGGGGGCTACTCTGGGGCCAACGTCCTGACTTTC. Its protein product is CASSLGGYSGANVLTF.

This chain links TRBV12-3 or TRBV12-4 with TRBJ2-3; 8 nucleotides match TRBD2. There are 13 residues in the CDR3. V gave up 4 bases and J gave up 5 bases; unmatched junction bases: 2. In DNA form, the CDR3 reads TGTGCCAGCAGTTCCAGCGGGGGAGATACGCAGTATTTT. Translation gives CASSSSGGDTQYF.

The chain links TRBV28 to TRBJ1-1, with D unresolved. This CDR3 has 13 residues. CDR1 and CDR2 (germline): MDHEN, SYDVKM. V lost 10 bases to trimming and J lost 5 bases, with 17 bases between them. Here the CDR3 reads CATKRTGLTEAFF. The CDR3 coding sequence is TGTGCCACCAAACGAACCGGACTGACTGAAGCTTTCTTT.

This clonotype was found a few times. The chain combines TRBV5-1 with TRBJ2-3, with D perhaps matching TRBD1 or TRBD2 (5 bases each). Trimming took off 3 bases at V and 2 bases at J, with 10 bases between the two ends. This CDR3 is 14 amino acids long. The germline V gene has CDR1 SGHRS and CDR2 YFSETQ. The CDR3 region has the DNA TGCGCCAGCAGCTCAGGGACGGTCACAGATACGCAGTATTTT. This codes for CASSSGTVTDTQYF.

Only a few counts were recorded for this clonotype. The rearrangement uses TRBV6-5 and TRBJ2-5; unclear D gene. Germline V CDR1 and CDR2: MNHEY, SVGAGI. CDR3 length equals 13 residues. V was clipped by 2 bases and J by 12 bases, with 16 bases between them. CDR3 bases: TGTGCCAGCAGTTACACCTCCTCTGCCGTGGAGTACTTC. Protein product: CASSYTSSAVEYF.

The genes are TRBV28 and TRBJ2-1, with D perhaps TRBD1 (6 bases). Trimming left V 6 bases short and J 6 bases short, with 21 bases between. The CDR3 has 16 residues. Germline assignment: CDR1 MDHEN and CDR2 SYDVKM. The CDR3 DNA is TGTGCCAGCAGCCCCCTGTCACAGGGAAGGGGCAATGAGCAGTTCTTC. Translating gives CASSPLSQGRGNEQFF.

The J gene is TRBJ2-3, the V gene TRBV9; D is unresolved. The CDR3 sequence is 16 residues long. The V gene lost 0 bases and the J gene lost 8 bases, with 19 bases spanning the gap. The germline gives CDR1 SGDLS, CDR2 YYNGEE. CDR3 sequence: CASSVGASQFSATQYF. CDR3 sequence (DNA): TGTGCCAGCAGCGTAGGCGCTAGTCAATTTTCAGCTACGCAGTATTTT.

J is TRBJ2-5 and V is TRBV6-2 or TRBV6-3, with D perhaps TRBD1 (6 bases). The CDR3 runs to 15 residues. Germline assignment: CDR1 MNHEY and CDR2 SVGEGT. V lost 0 bases, J lost 2 bases, and 10 bases lay in between. In nucleotides, the CDR3 is TGTGCCAGCAGTTACTCGAAGGGGGTTCAAGAGACCCAGTACTTC. This codes for CASSYSKGVQETQYF.

This clonotype was recorded a few times. The rearrangement uses TRBV15 and TRBJ2-5, with a possible D match to TRBD2 (6 bases). This CDR3 spans 17 amino acids. Per the germline V gene, CDR1 is LNHNV and CDR2 is YYDKDF (reference sequence). V lost 3 bases to trimming and J lost 1 base, with 18 bases between them. The DNA of the CDR3 is TGTGCCACCAGCAGCCTCTATGCGTGGGACTTCCAAGAGACCCAGTACTTC. This gives the protein CATSSLYAWDFQETQYF.

V usage is TRBV10-1 and J usage is TRBJ2-5; 11 nucleotides align to TRBD2. The CDR3 loop spans 16 amino acids. In germline, CDR1 is WNHNN, CDR2 SYGVQD (reference sequence). Trimming took 5 bases from V and 5 from J; bases not matched to a gene: 10. CDR3 residues: CASSTSGGRSGETQYF. The CDR3 DNA follows: TGCGCCAGCAGTACTAGCGGGGGACGTTCGGGGGAGACCCAGTACTTC.